This TCR beta chain is drawn from a study of T cells in localized non-small cell lung cancer. TCRdb's copy holds only in-frame clones and misses some; the assay was immunoSEQ multiplex PCR. The sample has about 1,700 clones; around a fifth are singletons. The sequencing here drew on normal lung tissue next to the tumor, taken before any cancer treatment. Source of these receptors: a woman between 40 and 69 years old with stage III squamous cell lung carcinoma.

This clone turned up a few times. The rearrangement joins TRBV6-8 to TRBJ2-7; weak D call: TRBD1 (6 bases). The CDR3 consists of 12 residues. V was shortened by 6 bases and J by 5 bases, with 11 bases between the two germline ends. Germline-derived CDR1 and CDR2 are MNHGY and SAAAGT. The CDR3 coding sequence is TGTGCCAGCAGCCTTCAGGGGAACGAGCAGTACTTC. This codes for CASSLQGNEQYF.